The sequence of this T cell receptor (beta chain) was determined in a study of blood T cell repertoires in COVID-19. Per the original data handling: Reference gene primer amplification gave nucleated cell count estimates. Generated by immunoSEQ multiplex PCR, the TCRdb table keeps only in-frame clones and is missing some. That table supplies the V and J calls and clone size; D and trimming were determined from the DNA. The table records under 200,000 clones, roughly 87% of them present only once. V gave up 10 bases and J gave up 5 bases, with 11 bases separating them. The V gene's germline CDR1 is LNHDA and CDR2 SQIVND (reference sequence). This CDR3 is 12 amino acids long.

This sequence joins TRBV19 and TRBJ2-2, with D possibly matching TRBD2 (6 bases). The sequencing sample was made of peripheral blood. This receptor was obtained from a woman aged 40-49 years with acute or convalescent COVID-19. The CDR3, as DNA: TGTGCCACCCTTCGGGGGACCGGGGAGCTGTTTTTT. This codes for CATLRGTGELFF.